The source of this T cell receptor (beta chain) is a study of OX40 agonist ivuxolimab in advanced cancers. Turning to the study itself: Earlier treatment with anti-PD-1, anti-PD-L1 or anti-CTLA-4 was permitted, and roughly 42% had received some.

Using immunoSEQ multiplex PCR, the repertoire was profiled, and TCRdb retains in-frame clones only, with some absent. This sample yields around 94,000 clones, of which under 95% are seen a single time; around 3.4% belongs to the top ten. Exclusion applied to patients with autoimmune disease history or systemic immunosuppression. CDR1 and CDR2 (germline): KGHSH, LQKENI. The CDR3 covers 17 residues. V gave up 0 bases and J gave up 3 bases, with 17 bases separating them. The clonotype originates from an adult with an advanced solid tumor such as melanoma, head and neck, liver or kidney cancer. This sample comprised CD4+ or CD8+ T cells sorted from blood, obtained in a trial of the OX40 agonist ivuxolimab. This chain joins TRBV18 and TRBJ1-2; D is possibly TRBD1 (5 bases). In DNA form, the CDR3 reads TGTGCCAGCTCACCACCGGGAAAAACAGGAGCACACTATGGCTACACCTTC. It encodes CASSPPGKTGAHYGYTF.